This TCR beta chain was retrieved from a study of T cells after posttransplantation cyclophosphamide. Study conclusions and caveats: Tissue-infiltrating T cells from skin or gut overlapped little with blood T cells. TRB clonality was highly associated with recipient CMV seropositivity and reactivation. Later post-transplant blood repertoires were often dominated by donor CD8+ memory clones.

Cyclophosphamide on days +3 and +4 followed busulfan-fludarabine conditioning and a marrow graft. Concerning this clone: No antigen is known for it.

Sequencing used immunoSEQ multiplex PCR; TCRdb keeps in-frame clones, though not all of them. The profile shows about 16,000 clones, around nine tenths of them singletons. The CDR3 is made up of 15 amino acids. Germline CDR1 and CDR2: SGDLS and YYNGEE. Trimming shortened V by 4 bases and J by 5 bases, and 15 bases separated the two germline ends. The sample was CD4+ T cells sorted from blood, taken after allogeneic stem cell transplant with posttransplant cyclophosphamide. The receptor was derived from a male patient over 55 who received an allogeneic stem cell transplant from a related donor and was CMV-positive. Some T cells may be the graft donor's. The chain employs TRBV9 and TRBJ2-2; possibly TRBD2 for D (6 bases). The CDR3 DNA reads TGTGCCAGCAGCCCGAGGAGGGAGAGGACCGGGGAGCTGTTTTTT. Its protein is CASSPRRERTGELFF.